The entry that follows covers one T cell receptor (beta chain) sequence. Its antigen is unknown. Base-call qualities are not available, and no considerably larger clone is one nucleotide away. TCR CDR3 regions were amplified from genomic DNA by multiplex PCR using the deep immunoSEQ assay. Extracted genomic DNA from each cell subset was distributed evenly across all wells of several immunoSEQ 96-well plates, and each plate was treated as a replicate. Each replicate PCR for sorted subsets received roughly 0.2 ug genomic DNA, equal to roughly 33,000 T cell genomes. The purified libraries were quantified using a Qubit 3.0 fluorometer, sized with a Bioanalyzer 2100, and then quantified again using the KAPA Library Quantification kit. A separate single-read 150-cycle Illumina NextSeq 550 flow cell was used to sequence each immunoSEQ 96-well plate. The original methods were these. Because the immunoSEQ output included only junctional sequences and no quality scores, the filtering could not be the same as the filtering used for full-length reads. To assign V/J genes and CDR3, sequences were annotated using PyIR, a Python wrapper for IgBLAST v1.9, with IMGT germline references. Reads were filtered out if the reads had weak V/J assignments (E-value above 1e-6), no CDR3, stop codons, out-of-frame junctions, or ambiguous translated residues. V3J clonotypes were defined as sequences sharing an identical inferred V gene, J gene, and CDR3 amino acid sequence. Percentage overlap between repertoires was computed as shared unique clonotypes divided by the size of the smaller repertoire. Repertoire richness was assessed with RTK rarefaction, the Chao1 estimator, and Recon v2.1 estimates of unobserved clonotypes. Generation probabilities for all TCRbeta clonotypes obtained by the gDNA method from a handful of donors were computed using OLGA. Here the immuneACCESS table is served through TCRdb, limited to in-frame sequences with V and J called. Missing clones are a known gap in these copies; in checked studies unresolved V genes cover under half, and the rest lacks a known reason. V and J calls and clone size are copied from that table; D and trimming were computed from the DNA. For this sample there are about 1.1 million clones; around three quarters appear just once. Of the sample, approximately 0.9% is held by the ten largest clones.

The donors were healthy, HIV-negative adults who had no recently reported acute infections or vaccinations. All donors were Caucasian adults living in Nashville, Tennessee, USA. CD4+ T cells were enriched by magnetic negative selection; naive cells were then positively selected on CD45RA, and the negative fraction formed the memory subset. Blood was collected by leukapheresis, and PBMCs were isolated by Ficoll-Histopaque density gradient centrifugation and then cryopreserved in liquid nitrogen vapor phase. Purity and quantity of every magnetically sorted T cell population were checked by analytical flow cytometry. From each sorted fraction, genomic DNA was isolated and quantified by UV absorbance on a Nanodrop 2000c. Trimming takes 5 bases off V and 3 bases off J; junction bases not matched to a gene: 13. Including the terminal cysteine and phenylalanine, the CDR3 comprises 18 residues. Only the CDR3 DNA stays, 54 bases, in frame from base 1. In the germline V gene, CDR1 corresponds to SNHLY and CDR2 to FYNNEI.

The data originate from a study of shared clonotypes between healthy human individuals (dated by TCRdb to about 2020). In terms of the full investigation: The cohort comprised a couple of women and a few men aged 18 to 49 years. For each donor, CD4 naive and CD4 memory were each run on three plates, CD8 naive on two plates, and CD8 memory on one plate. To estimate repertoire size and how much clonotypes are shared between individuals, the study performed deep sequencing of blood TCR repertoires from a handful of healthy adults. To increase sequencing depth and limit assay-specific biases, TCR repertoire library preparation and sequencing were carried out by different laboratories using diverse techniques. Each donor's leukapheresis produced roughly between roughly 0.85 and 10 billion PBMCs. General conclusions and limits of the study: Because the study included only a small number of donors, the genetic and exposure-history diversity represented was limited. Sharing across a few donors was observed for about 5% of naive CD4, over 3% of naive CD8, 2% to 2.5% of memory CD4, and over 0.3% of memory CD8 clonotypes. Incomplete sequencing was indicated by rarefaction of sorted-subset datasets, despite the large sequencing depth. Sampling was limited to blood, and TCR repertoires in tissue likely differ from TCR repertoires in blood. Naive subsets generally had larger estimated clonotype richness than memory subsets. Pairwise subsampling indicated that sequencing depth was expected to affect the degree of clonotype sharing among donors. Compared with non-shared clonotypes, the clonotypes found in all four sorted-subset donors had higher generation probabilities.

Sequenced material: memory CD4+ T cells from PBMCs. Explained via the paper, the cell subset or site label denotes: CD45RA-negative fraction. The source is a man in his late teens or twenties in good health. Some clones in this sample may be carry-over from other donors' samples. Recombination linked TRBV2 to TRBJ2-2; 9 junctional bases match TRBD2. Here is the DNA: TGTGCCAGCAGTTCACAAGCCTTAGCGGGAGTCGACACCGGGGAGCTGTTTTTT. This gives the protein CASSSQALAGVDTGELFF.